The sequence of this TCR beta chain was determined in a study of cytotoxic CD8 clonotypes in ibrutinib-treated CLL. In the study overall: Of a cohort that held about a dozen relapsed/refractory and around 14 treatment-naive patients, around 18 were IGHV unmutated. Response was recorded as partial in 24 patients and complete in 2; at median roughly 73 months, roughly 15 remained remitted and approximately 12 had progressed.

Study-level results: Before falling back toward baseline at progression, clonality had risen at the time of ibrutinib response.

Germline V CDR1 and CDR2: SEHNR, FQNEAQ (reference sequence). The CDR3 runs 15 residues. V lost 5 bases and J lost 5, with 15 bases in between. Some clones are missing from TCRdb's copy, which holds only in-frame ones; the method was immunoSEQ multiplex PCR. Counted here are 65,000 to 85,000 clones, 75% to 95% occurring once; the ten biggest clones make up approximately 3%. As regards this clone: Its specificity is unknown.

The receptor comes from a human donor with chronic lymphocytic leukemia. The chain recombines TRBV7-9 with TRBJ1-4; unclear D gene. This material consisted of PBMCs, taken after 12 months of ibrutinib treatment. The CDR3 DNA sequence: TGTGCCAGCAGCCCAGCACGGGGAGACAATGAAAAACTGTTTTTT. It is translated as CASSPARGDNEKLFF.